The rows below give T cell receptor beta chains drawn from one sample of a study of regulatory T cells in long-lasting Graves disease. One entry per CDR3 protein results from TCRdb running MiXCR on the multiplex PCR reads. The sample carries approximately 360,000 distinct CDR3 sequences, around 11% recorded once. This same sample was also part of a study on T cells in Graves' hyperthyroidism and ophthalmopathy.

This sample comprised peripheral blood mononuclear cells (PBMCs), obtained at new diagnosis, from a patient treated with antithyroid drugs. These receptor sequences come from a young woman with Graves disease. Each CDR3 is given with its conserved first and last residue. The order of the fields is CDR3 protein, CDR3 DNA, V gene, clone size, D gene, J gene. D genes are given only for firm matches. Clone size, where shown, is once, few, many, or a class for clones that have expanded.

CGLASYGFNYGYTF	TGCGGGTTGGCCTCATACGGGTTCAACTATGGCTACACCTTC	TRBV20-1	few	NA	TRBJ1-2
CASSAGTRSTGELFF	TGTGCCAGCAGCGCAGGGACACGGTCCACCGGGGAGCTGTTTTTT	TRBV9	few	NA	TRBJ2-2
CASSLRIPGLAVLSTDTQYF	TGTGCCAGCAGCTTACGAATCCCGGGACTAGCGGTCCTTAGCACAGATACGCAGTATTTT	TRBV11-2	many	TRBD2	TRBJ2-3
CASSVSTDTQYF	TGTGCCAGCAGCGTGAGCACAGATACGCAGTATTTT	TRBV19	many	NA	TRBJ2-3
CASSIVAKNQPQHF	TGTGCCAGTAGTATTGTGGCAAAAAATCAGCCCCAGCATTTT	TRBV19	few	NA	TRBJ1-5
CASSLEARDYYGYTF	TGCGCCAGCAGCTTGGAGGCCAGGGACTACTATGGCTACACCTTC	TRBV5-1	few	NA	TRBJ1-2
CASSPQGQTFYGYTF	TGTGCCAGCTCACCGCAGGGCCAAACGTTCTATGGCTACACCTTC	TRBV18	many	NA	TRBJ1-2
CASSQSNSGGLWGGYTF	TGCGCCAGCAGCCAGTCCAATTCAGGGGGCCTGTGGGGTGGCTACACCTTC	TRBV4-3	few	TRBD1	TRBJ1-2
CSARGALDSNQPQHF	TGCAGTGCTAGAGGGGCACTCGATAGCAATCAGCCCCAGCATTTT	TRBV20-1	NA	NA	TRBJ1-5
CASSLGAGRGF	TGTGCCAGCAGCTTAGGGGCAGGGAGGGGTTTT	TRBV7-2	many	TRBD2	TRBJ2-3
CASRTLAGRPYEQYF	TGTGCCAGCAGGACCTTAGCGGGACGGCCCTACGAGCAGTACTTC	TRBV6-1	many	TRBD2	TRBJ2-7
CSAREGAGTEAFF	TGCAGTGCTAGAGAGGGGGCGGGCACTGAAGCTTTCTTT	TRBV20-1	NA	NA	TRBJ1-1
CARILPPAGELFF	TGCGCCAGGATTCTTCCCCCCGCCGGGGAGCTGTTTTTT	TRBV10-1	many	NA	TRBJ2-2
CASRETGVYGYTF	TGTGCCAGCAGGGAAACAGGGGTCTATGGCTACACCTTC	TRBV12-3/TRBV12-4	many	TRBD1	TRBJ1-2
CASSLSGTEINYGYTF	TGTGCCAGCAGTTTGTCCGGGACAGAGATAAACTATGGCTACACCTTC	TRBV28	NA	TRBD1	TRBJ1-2
CASSLETGGRTGELFF	TGTGCCAGCAGCTTGGAGACAGGGGGCAGGACCGGGGAGCTGTTTTTT	TRBV5-8	few	TRBD1	TRBJ2-2
CASSEQGMNTEAFF	TGTGCCAGCAGCGAACAGGGGATGAACACTGAAGCTTTCTTT	TRBV28	many	TRBD1	TRBJ1-1
CASSNTGEQFF	TGTGCCAGCAGTAATACCGGTGAGCAGTTCTTC	TRBV6-2/TRBV6-3	many	NA	TRBJ2-1
CASSPFIPPGVAVRRAKAFF	TGTGCCAGCAGCCCCTTCATCCCTCCAGGGGTAGCGGTTCGTAGGGCTAAAGCTTTCTTT	TRBV11-2	few	NA	TRBJ1-1
CASSYYRSYEQYF	TGTGCCAGCAGTTACTACAGGAGCTACGAGCAGTACTTC	TRBV6-5	many	NA	TRBJ2-7
CASSPAQANEAFF	TGTGCCAGCTCACCAGCACAGGCCAATGAAGCTTTCTTT	TRBV18	many	NA	TRBJ1-1
CASSSRGGGRYEQYF	TGTGCCAGCAGTTCGAGAGGGGGGGGGCGGTACGAGCAGTACTTC	TRBV28	many	NA	TRBJ2-7
CASSFPGLAGGQETQYF	TGTGCCAGCAGCTTTCCGGGACTAGCGGGAGGTCAGGAGACCCAGTACTTC	TRBV5-6	few	TRBD2	TRBJ2-5
CASSQDWAGRGYNEQFF	TGTGCCAGCAGCCAAGATTGGGCCGGAAGGGGTTACAATGAGCAGTTCTTC	TRBV4-2	few	NA	TRBJ2-1
CASSLGQGATGELFF	TGTGCCAGCAGCTTAGGCCAGGGGGCCACCGGGGAGCTGTTTTTT	TRBV7-9	many	TRBD1	TRBJ2-2
CASSPQGAYPYGYTF	TGTGCCAGCAGCCCCCAGGGCGCGTATCCCTATGGCTACACCTTC	TRBV11-1	many	NA	TRBJ1-2
CASSPLPGETQYF	TGTGCCAGCAGTCCTCTCCCCGGAGAGACCCAGTACTTC	TRBV12-3/TRBV12-4	many	NA	TRBJ2-5
CASSDRQGNTFGYTF	TGTGCCAGCAGTGACCGACAGGGGAATACTTTTGGCTACACCTTC	TRBV25-1	many	TRBD1	TRBJ1-2
CASSEARKGRYTF	TGTGCCAGCAGTGAAGCTCGTAAAGGGCGCTACACCTTC	TRBV6-1	NA	NA	TRBJ1-2
CASSEEHWGGGYTF	TGTGCCAGCAGTGAAGAGCATTGGGGAGGTGGCTACACCTTC	TRBV6-1	many	NA	TRBJ1-2
CASRPGGRHEQYF	TGTGCCAGCCGACCGGGGGGACGCCACGAGCAGTACTTC	TRBV6-1	many	TRBD2	TRBJ2-7
CASSLLPSEQYF	TGTGCCAGCAGTTTACTCCCCTCCGAGCAGTACTTC	TRBV28	NA	NA	TRBJ2-7
CASTLQGSNQPQHF	TGTGCCAGCACTTTACAGGGGAGCAATCAGCCCCAGCATTTT	TRBV12-3/TRBV12-4	many	TRBD1	TRBJ1-5
CSAPVGTEAFF	TGCAGTGCTCCGGTAGGCACTGAAGCTTTCTTT	TRBV20-1	many	NA	TRBJ1-1
CATSDRRGTKGFGEQFF	TGTGCCACCAGTGACCGACGTGGGACTAAGGGGTTTGGTGAGCAGTTCTTC	TRBV24-1	many	TRBD2	TRBJ2-1
CASSPLYRGPDGYTF	TGTGCCAGCAGCCCGCTGTACAGGGGTCCTGATGGCTACACCTTC	TRBV7-9	NA	TRBD1	TRBJ1-2
CASSSPGLAGGPSSYNEQFF	TGTGCCAGCAGCTCACCGGGACTAGCGGGGGGTCCGAGCTCCTACAATGAGCAGTTCTTC	TRBV5-6	NA	TRBD2	TRBJ2-1
CASSQSTYRDYNEQFF	TGTGCCAGCTCACAATCGACCTATAGAGACTACAATGAGCAGTTCTTC	TRBV18	many	NA	TRBJ2-1
CASSLESGSPTFQYF	TGTGCCAGCAGCTTAGAGAGCGGATCCCCTACATTCCAGTACTTC	TRBV7-2	many	NA	TRBJ2-5
CASSYSELSSHTYNEQFF	TGTGCCAGCAGTTACTCGGAGTTGTCGTCCCATACCTACAATGAGCAGTTCTTC	TRBV6-2/TRBV6-3	many	NA	TRBJ2-1
CASSFITGERFF	TGCGCCAGCAGCTTCATCACAGGGGAGAGGTTCTTC	TRBV5-1	NA	TRBD1	TRBJ2-1
CASSKSGHLGEDGYTF	TGTGCCAGCAGCAAGTCAGGGCATCTTGGAGAGGATGGCTACACCTTC	TRBV9	NA	NA	TRBJ1-2